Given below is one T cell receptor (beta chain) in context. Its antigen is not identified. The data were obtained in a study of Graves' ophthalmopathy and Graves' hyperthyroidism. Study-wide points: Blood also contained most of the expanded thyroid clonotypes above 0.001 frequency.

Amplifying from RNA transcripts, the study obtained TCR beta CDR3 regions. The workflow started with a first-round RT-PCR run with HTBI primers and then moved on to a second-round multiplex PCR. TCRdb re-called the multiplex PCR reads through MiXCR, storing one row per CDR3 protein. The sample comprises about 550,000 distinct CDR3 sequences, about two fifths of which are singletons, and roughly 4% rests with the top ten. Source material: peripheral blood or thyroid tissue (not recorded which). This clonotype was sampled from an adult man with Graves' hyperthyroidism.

CDR3 sequence: CATSDLGRKNEKLFF. The CDR3 DNA sequence: TGTGCCACCAGTGATTTGGGCAGGAAAAATGAAAAACTGTTTTTT. V is TRBV24-1 and J is TRBJ1-4; D unclear. Germline CDR1 is KGHDR and CDR2 is SFDVKD. The CDR3 covers 15 residues. V lost 0 bases and J lost 5, with 9 bases in between.